A selection of T cell receptor beta chains follows, all from one sample in a study of cytomegalovirus exposure and HLA in healthy donors. The table came from immunoSEQ multiplex PCR; TCRdb's copy has only in-frame clones and leaves some out. Of roughly 120,000 clones in the sample, roughly 80% are singletons; the top ten hold 22%. Source material: PBMCs. These receptors came from a man aged 25 to 45 in good health and CMV-seropositive. The conserved cysteine and the conserved F or W are not part of the CDR3 here.

v_gene: TRBV2; j_gene: TRBJ1-4; CDR3aa: ASSLQGATNEKLF
v_gene: TRBV5-1; j_gene: TRBJ2-7; CDR3aa: ASTSGTSGSYEQY
v_gene: TRBV5-1; j_gene: TRBJ2-2; CDR3aa: ASQLAGGNTGELF
v_gene: TRBV28; j_gene: TRBJ1-2; CDR3aa: ASSLGRADYGYT
v_gene: TRBV28; j_gene: TRBJ2-5; CDR3aa: ASRAGTGYGETQY
v_gene: TRBV18; j_gene: TRBJ1-1; CDR3aa: ASFGLRQMNTEAF
v_gene: TRBV28; j_gene: TRBJ1-2; CDR3aa: ASSTGGAGYT
v_gene: TRBV4-1; j_gene: TRBJ2-5; CDR3aa: ASSQDQAGPQETQY
v_gene: TRBV5-5; j_gene: TRBJ2-4; CDR3aa: ASSPPSGYSGIQY
v_gene: TRBV5-4; j_gene: TRBJ1-6; CDR3aa: ASSQEQGKSPLH
v_gene: TRBV5-1; j_gene: TRBJ2-1; CDR3aa: ASSGTSGGREQF
v_gene: TRBV6-1; j_gene: TRBJ1-1; CDR3aa: ASSEASLGDTRAF
v_gene: TRBV5-1; j_gene: TRBJ2-5; CDR3aa: ASSSLAGANQETQY
v_gene: TRBV28; j_gene: TRBJ2-3; CDR3aa: ASSPYRASTDTQY
v_gene: TRBV7-2; j_gene: TRBJ1-2; CDR3aa: ASSLHTVDYGYT
v_gene: TRBV7-8; j_gene: TRBJ1-2; CDR3aa: ASSLGTHLFYGYT